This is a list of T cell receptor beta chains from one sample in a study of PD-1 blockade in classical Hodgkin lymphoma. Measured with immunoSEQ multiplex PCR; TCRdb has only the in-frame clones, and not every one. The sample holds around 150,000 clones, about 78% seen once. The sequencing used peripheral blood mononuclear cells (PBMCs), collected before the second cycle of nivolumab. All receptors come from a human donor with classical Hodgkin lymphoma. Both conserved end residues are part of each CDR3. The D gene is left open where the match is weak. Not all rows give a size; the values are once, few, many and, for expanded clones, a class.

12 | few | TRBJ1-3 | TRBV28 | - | TGTGCCAGCAGGCCGGCGCGAGACACCATATATTTT | CASRPARDTIYF
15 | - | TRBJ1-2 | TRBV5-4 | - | TGTGCCAGCAGCTTTACACAGGGCTTTAACTATGGCTACACCTTC | CASSFTQGFNYGYTF
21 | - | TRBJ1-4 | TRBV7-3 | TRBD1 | TGTGCCAGCAGCTCCCCGGGGTCTAACGGAGACAGGGATTCAACTAATGAAAAACTGTTTTTT | CASSSPGSNGDRDSTNEKLFF
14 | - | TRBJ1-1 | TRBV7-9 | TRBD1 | TGTGCCAGCAGCTCCCCTGACAGGGGCGGGTGGGCTTTCTTT | CASSSPDRGGWAFF
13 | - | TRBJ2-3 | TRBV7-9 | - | TGTGCCAGCAGCTTTAGGGGAGCAGATACGCAGTATTTT | CASSFRGADTQYF
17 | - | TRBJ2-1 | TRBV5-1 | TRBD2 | TGCGCCAGCAGCTTAGCGGGGGCCAACCAGAGGCACAATGAGCAGTTCTTC | CASSLAGANQRHNEQFF
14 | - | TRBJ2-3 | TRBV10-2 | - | TGCGCCAGCAGGTTTAGCGGATACACAGATACGCAGTATTTT | CASRFSGYTDTQYF
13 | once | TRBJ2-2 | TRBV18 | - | TGTGCCAGCTCACCACTAGCAGCCGGGGAGCTGTTTTTT | CASSPLAAGELFF
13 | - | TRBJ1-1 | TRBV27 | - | TGTGCCAGCAGTTTATCTGGGACGGTTGAAGCTTTCTTT | CASSLSGTVEAFF
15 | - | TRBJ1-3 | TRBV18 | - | TGTGCCAGCTCACCGGGACGGCTCTCTGGAAACACCATATATTTT | CASSPGRLSGNTIYF
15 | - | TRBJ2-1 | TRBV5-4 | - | TGTGCCAGCAGCTTGGGAAGCGGGACATACAATGAGCAGTTCTTC | CASSLGSGTYNEQFF
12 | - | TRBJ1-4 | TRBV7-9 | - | TGTGCCAGCAGCTCCCGCCTCGAAAAACTGTTTTTT | CASSSRLEKLFF
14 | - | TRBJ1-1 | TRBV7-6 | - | TGTGCCAGCAGCTTATCCAGAGGGAGCACTGAAGCTTTCTTT | CASSLSRGSTEAFF
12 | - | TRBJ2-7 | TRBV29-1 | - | TGCAGCGTTGAAATGAGGTCCTTCGAGCAGTACTTC | CSVEMRSFEQYF
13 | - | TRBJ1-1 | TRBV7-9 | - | TGTGCCAGCAGCTTAGGTTGGAACACTGAAGCTTTCTTT | CASSLGWNTEAFF
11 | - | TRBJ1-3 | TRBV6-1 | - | TGTGCCAGCAGTGAGGTGGACACCATATATTTT | CASSEVDTIYF
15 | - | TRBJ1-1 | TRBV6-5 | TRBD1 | TGTGCCAGCAGTTCAGGGACAGGGGGCCACACTGAAGCTTTCTTT | CASSSGTGGHTEAFF
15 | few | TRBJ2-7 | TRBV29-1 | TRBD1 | TGCAGCGTTGATCTGACGGGACAGGGGTGGCACGAGCAGTACTTC | CSVDLTGQGWHEQYF
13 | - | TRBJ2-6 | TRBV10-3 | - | TGTGCCATCAGCGGCTCTGGGGCCAACGTCCTGACTTTC | CAISGSGANVLTF
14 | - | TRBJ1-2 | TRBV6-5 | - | TGTGCCAGCAGCCGGACTCAAGCTAACTATGGCTACACCTTC | CASSRTQANYGYTF
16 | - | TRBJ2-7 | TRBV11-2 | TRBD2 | TGTGCCAGCAGCCGTACCCTCGCTAGCGGTCGCTACGAGCAGTACTTC | CASSRTLASGRYEQYF
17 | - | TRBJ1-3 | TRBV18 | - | TGTGCCAGCTCACCAAGGATATACAGGCCCTCTGGAAACACCATATATTTT | CASSPRIYRPSGNTIYF
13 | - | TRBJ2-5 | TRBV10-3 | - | TGTGCCATCAGTGAGTCGAGCTTAGAGACCCAGTACTTC | CAISESSLETQYF
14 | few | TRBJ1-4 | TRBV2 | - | TGTGCCAGCAGTTTCAGCCCCCAGGGAGGAAAACTGTTTTTT | CASSFSPQGGKLFF
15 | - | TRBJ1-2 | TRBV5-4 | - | TGTGCCAGCAGCCCGAGGGCAGGCCCAAACTATGGCTACACCTTC | CASSPRAGPNYGYTF
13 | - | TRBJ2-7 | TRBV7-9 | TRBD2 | TGTGCCTCCGGGGGGACTGGGTCCTACGAGCAGTACTTC | CASGGTGSYEQYF
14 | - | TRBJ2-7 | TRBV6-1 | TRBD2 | TGTGCCAGCAGTGATTGGACTAGTCTCTACGAGCAGTACTTC | CASSDWTSLYEQYF
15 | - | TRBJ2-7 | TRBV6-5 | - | TGTGCCAGCAGTTACAGGGCGGTAGCGGCCTACGAGCAGTACTTC | CASSYRAVAAYEQYF
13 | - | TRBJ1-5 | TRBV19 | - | TGTGCCAGTAGTTGGGGGGAGAATCAGCCCCAGCATTTT | CASSWGENQPQHF
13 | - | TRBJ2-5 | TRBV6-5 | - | TGTGCCAGCAGTACTCGGGGCCAAGAGACCCAGTACTTC | CASSTRGQETQYF
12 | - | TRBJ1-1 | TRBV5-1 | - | TGCGCCAGCAGCTTGAGTAAGGATGAAGCTTTCTTT | CASSLSKDEAFF
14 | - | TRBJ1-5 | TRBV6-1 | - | TGTGCCAGCAGTGCAGGGAATCGCAATCAGCCCCAGCATTTT | CASSAGNRNQPQHF
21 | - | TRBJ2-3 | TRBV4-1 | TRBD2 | TGCGCCAGCAGCCAAGCGGCGGTCGTCGGGGGGTCTACTTCCCCCGTATATACGCAGTATTTT | CASSQAAVVGGSTSPVYTQYF
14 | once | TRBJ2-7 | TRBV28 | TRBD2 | TGTGCCAGCAGTGCACGTCTAGCGGGGGCCGAGCAGTACTTC | CASSARLAGAEQYF
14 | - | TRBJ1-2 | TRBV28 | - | TGTGCCAGCAGTTTAGGACGGGTGGGATATGGCTACACCTTC | CASSLGRVGYGYTF
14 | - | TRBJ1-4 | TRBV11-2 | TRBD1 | TGTGCCAGCAGCAAGGACAGGGCTAATGAAAAACTGTTTTTT | CASSKDRANEKLFF
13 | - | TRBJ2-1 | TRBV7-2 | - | TGTGCCAGCAGTACGGGCTCCTACAATGAGCAGTTCTTC | CASSTGSYNEQFF
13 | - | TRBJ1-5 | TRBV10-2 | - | TGCGCCAGCAGGCAGTGGAGCAATCAGCCCCAGCATTTT | CASRQWSNQPQHF
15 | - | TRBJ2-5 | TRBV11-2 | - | TGTGCCAGCAGCCCCACTCAAGCTCCGCAAGAGACCCAGTACTTC | CASSPTQAPQETQYF
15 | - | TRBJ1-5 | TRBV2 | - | TGTGCCAGCGGAAGGGGCGATGGGATAGGCCAGCCCCAGCATTTT | CASGRGDGIGQPQHF
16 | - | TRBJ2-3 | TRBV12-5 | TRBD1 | TGTGCTAGTGCCCCGACGAGACAGGGGGCTGGAGATACGCAGTATTTT | CASAPTRQGAGDTQYF
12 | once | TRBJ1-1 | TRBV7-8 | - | TGTGCCAGCAGCTTATGGGGCAGGGCAGCTTTCTTT | CASSLWGRAAFF
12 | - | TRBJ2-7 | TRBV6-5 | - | TGTGCCAGCAGCCCTTTCTCCTACGAGCAGTACTTC | CASSPFSYEQYF
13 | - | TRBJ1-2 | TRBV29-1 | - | TGCAGCGTTGAAAGCGCAGGGAGTGATGGCTACACCTTC | CSVESAGSDGYTF
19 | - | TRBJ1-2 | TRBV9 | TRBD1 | TGTGCCAGCAGCGTAGATGGAATCCCCGGACAGGGCTGGGGCTATGGCTACACCTTC | CASSVDGIPGQGWGYGYTF
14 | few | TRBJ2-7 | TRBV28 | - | TGTGCCAGCAGTTTGATGCGGGATTCCTACGAGCAGTACTTC | CASSLMRDSYEQYF
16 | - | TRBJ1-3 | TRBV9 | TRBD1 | TGTGCCAGCAGCGTAGGGGAGGGGGCTGCTGGAAACACCATATATTTT | CASSVGEGAAGNTIYF
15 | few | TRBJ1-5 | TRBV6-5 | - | TGTGCCAGCAGCCTCGACGGATATAGCAATCAGCCCCAGCATTTT | CASSLDGYSNQPQHF